The clone carrying this T cell receptor beta chain occurred a few times. Antigen: not known. This specimen belongs to a study of CD8+ T cells in alopecia areata. Background on the study: Those patients who were treated received oral tofacitinib, which was given at 5 to 10 mg twice daily for moderate-to-severe alopecia areata.

Indicated treatment: oral pan-JAK inhibitor, 5-10 mg twice daily. Alopecia areata patients gave lesional scalp punch biopsies and peripheral blood samples. V lost 6 bases to trimming and J lost 0 bases, with 8 bases between them. Germline lookup yields CDR1 PRHDT and CDR2 FYEKMQ (reference sequence). The CDR3 runs to 13 residues. General study findings and limits: A single nonresponder leaves the baseline CD8+ expansion link to response uncertain. There were many expanded lesional clones persisting in scalp and blood during tofacitinib.

RNA, once extracted, was reverse transcribed into cDNA for use as the sequencing template. Libraries were prepared by immunoSEQ multiplex PCR; TCRdb keeps only in-frame clonotypes and omits some of them. Here the sample spans a few hundred thousand clones, 35% to 45% being singletons. The sample was CD4+ T cells sorted from blood, taken between weeks 30 and 35, from a patient treated with tofacitinib. V usage is TRBV13 and J usage is TRBJ1-1, with D possibly being TRBD1 (5 bases). This receptor was taken from a human donor with alopecia areata. The CDR3 nucleotides are TGTGCCAGCAGTCGACAGCTGAACACTGAAGCTTTCTTT. Translation: CASSRQLNTEAFF.